The rows below give T cell receptor beta chains drawn from one sample of a study of T cell responses to AZD1222 COVID-19 vaccine. Clones were read by immunoSEQ multiplex PCR, and TCRdb kept only the in-frame ones, dropping some. The data show 75,000 to 100,000 clones, with approximately 85% seen just once and around 5.5% held by the top ten. Source: peripheral blood, taken on day 0 of AZD1222 vaccination. These receptors all stem from an adult in good health. CDR3s include the opening cysteine and the closing phenylalanine or tryptophan. Fields, in order: clone size, D gene, J gene, V gene, CDR3 DNA, CDR3 protein. D genes are given only for firm matches. Clone size is not always given. Where it is, it says once, few, many or a class for expanded clones.

size: NA; D: NA; J: TRBJ2-1; V: TRBV7-2; DNA: TGTGCCAGCAGCTTAGGGGACACCTACAATGAGCAGTTCTTC; CDR3: CASSLGDTYNEQFF
size: NA; D: NA; J: TRBJ2-2; V: TRBV7-3; DNA: TGTGCCAGCAGCCAACAGGGCGGGGAGCTGTTTTTT; CDR3: CASSQQGGELFF
size: NA; D: NA; J: TRBJ2-3; V: TRBV6-5; DNA: TGTGCCAGCAGTCCCGACAGAAATACGCAGTATTTT; CDR3: CASSPDRNTQYF
size: NA; D: TRBD2; J: TRBJ2-1; V: TRBV5-4; DNA: TGTGCCAGCAGCCCTAGCGGTGTCTCCTACAATGAGCAGTTCTTC; CDR3: CASSPSGVSYNEQFF
size: NA; D: NA; J: TRBJ2-3; V: TRBV5-5; DNA: TGTGCCAGCAGCCCGACTGGGTGGGAAAGCACAGATACGCAGTATTTT; CDR3: CASSPTGWESTDTQYF
size: NA; D: NA; J: TRBJ2-7; V: TRBV18; DNA: TGTGCCAGCTCACCCCCCAGGGAGGCCGCAGGCGCCGAGCAGTACTTC; CDR3: CASSPPREAAGAEQYF
size: NA; D: TRBD1; J: TRBJ1-2; V: TRBV6-6; DNA: TGTGCCAGCAGTTACCCACCAAAGGGGGCTATCTATGGCTACACCTTC; CDR3: CASSYPPKGAIYGYTF
size: once; D: TRBD1; J: TRBJ1-1; V: TRBV19; DNA: TGTGCCAGTCGACAGGGCTTAAGCACTGAAGCTTTCTTT; CDR3: CASRQGLSTEAFF
size: NA; D: NA; J: TRBJ1-1; V: TRBV5-1; DNA: TGCGCCAGCAGCGGGTCCAGGGATACAACCCAAGAAGCTTTCTTT; CDR3: CASSGSRDTTQEAFF
size: NA; D: TRBD2; J: TRBJ2-5; V: TRBV4-2; DNA: TGTGCCAGCAGCCAAGGGACCAGCGGGGGGGAGACCCAGTACTTC; CDR3: CASSQGTSGGETQYF
size: NA; D: TRBD1; J: TRBJ2-2; V: TRBV29-1; DNA: TGCAGCGTTGCGGGACAGAGCCTGAACACCGGGGAGCTGTTTTTT; CDR3: CSVAGQSLNTGELFF
size: NA; D: NA; J: TRBJ2-1; V: TRBV11-2; DNA: TGTGCCAGCAGCTTACGGTACGCCTCATACAATGAGCAGTTCTTC; CDR3: CASSLRYASYNEQFF
size: NA; D: NA; J: TRBJ1-6; V: TRBV5-1; DNA: TGCGCCAGCAGCTCCGGGACGCTCGAGTCACCCCTCCACTTT; CDR3: CASSSGTLESPLHF
size: NA; D: TRBD2; J: TRBJ2-3; V: TRBV4-2; DNA: TGTGCCAGCAGCCAAGACGGGGCGGGAGGGCCCACAGATACGCAGTATTTT; CDR3: CASSQDGAGGPTDTQYF
size: NA; D: NA; J: TRBJ1-6; V: TRBV20-1; DNA: TGCAGTGCTAGTGGCTTTGAGAGCTCCTATAATTCACCCCTCCACTTT; CDR3: CSASGFESSYNSPLHF
size: few; D: TRBD2; J: TRBJ2-7; V: TRBV14; DNA: TGTGCCAGCAGCCCCACGACTAGCCGTCGGATTTCCCACGAGCAGTACTTC; CDR3: CASSPTTSRRISHEQYF
size: NA; D: NA; J: TRBJ1-3; V: TRBV28; DNA: TGTGCCAGCAGTTTCGGGATCTCTGGAAACACCATATATTTT; CDR3: CASSFGISGNTIYF
size: NA; D: NA; J: TRBJ1-6; V: TRBV27; DNA: TGTGCCAGCAGTTTGGGGAGGGAAAGCTCCTATAATTCACCCCTCCACTTT; CDR3: CASSLGRESSYNSPLHF
size: NA; D: TRBD2; J: TRBJ2-5; V: TRBV7-9; DNA: TGTGCCAGCAGCGTAGGGAGCGGGGGGATGTTGGAGACCCAGTACTTC; CDR3: CASSVGSGGMLETQYF
size: NA; D: TRBD1; J: TRBJ2-1; V: TRBV19; DNA: TGTGCCAGTAGTACCTCCGGGACAGGTTTATCTCTATCCTACAATGAGCAGTTCTTC; CDR3: CASSTSGTGLSLSYNEQFF
size: NA; D: NA; J: TRBJ2-1; V: TRBV5-1; DNA: TGCGCCAGCAGCTTGGGACAGGTAAATGAGCAGTTCTTC; CDR3: CASSLGQVNEQFF
size: NA; D: NA; J: TRBJ2-7; V: TRBV2; DNA: TGTGCCCGCACTTCCGGGATCGAGCAGTACTTC; CDR3: CARTSGIEQYF